This T cell receptor beta chain was sequenced during a study of cytomegalovirus exposure and HLA in healthy donors. Study-level results: The study flagged fewer than 200 TCR beta chains as cytomegalovirus-associated. V- and J-gene trimming of TCR beta was linked (in a later analysis) to a missense DCLRE1C variant.

Germline V CDR1 and CDR2: LNHDA, SQIVND (reference sequence). This CDR3 is built from 17 residues. Trimming pared 5 bases from V and 3 bases from J, leaving 20 bases between. As for this clone: Its antigen is undetermined.

A multiplex PCR was run with 60 Vbeta primers and 13 Jbeta primers. Measured with immunoSEQ multiplex PCR; TCRdb has only the in-frame clones, and not every one. The data show 280,000 or so clones, roughly 90% seen once. The chain is built from TRBV19 and TRBJ1-5, with D possibly TRBD1 on 5 matching bases. What was sequenced was PBMCs. This TCR was sampled from a woman aged 18 to 35 in good health and CMV-seronegative. As DNA, the CDR3 is TGTGCCAGTAGTGCGGATCGCGGGCGGGGGTTCAATCAGCCCCAGCATTTT. Translating gives CASSADRGRGFNQPQHF.